Below, one TCR beta chain is given with its context. Using immunoSEQ multiplex PCR, the repertoire was profiled, and TCRdb retains in-frame clones only, with some absent. Seen here are about 330,000 clones, roughly 84% observed once, and the top ten hold approximately 1%. CDR3 length: 15 amino acids. V was trimmed by 6 bases and J by 1 base, leaving 16 bases between them. The record originates from a study of blood T cell repertoires in COVID-19. The chain links TRBV5-3 to TRBJ2-5; possible D gene TRBD2, 5 bases. TRBV5-3 is marked as an open reading frame, function uncertain. The TCR comes from a woman in her 30s who had recovered from COVID-19. Material: PBMCs or T cells enriched from blood (not recorded which). The CDR3 bases are TGTGCCAGAAACATCGAGGGAATCCCCCAAGAGACCCAGTACTTC. Protein sequence: CARNIEGIPQETQYF.